This T cell receptor beta chain was obtained from a study of control samples from healthy donors and cancer patients. Repertoires were generated with immunoSEQ multiplex PCR, while TCRdb's copy carries only in-frame clones and drops some. The sample has about 160,000 clones, roughly 93% seen once. This clone has a single count. Trimming took off 3 bases at V and 0 bases at J, with 18 bases between the two ends. In germline, CDR1 is ENHRY, CDR2 SYGVKD. The CDR3 contains 18 residues. The chain carries TRBV10-3 and TRBJ1-5, with TRBD1 as a possible D gene (5 bases). The sample was blood. The TCR was taken from a man aged 18 to 30 in good health. Written as DNA, the CDR3 is TGTGCCATCAGTGACTCCGACAGTCCCTATTATAGCAATCAGCCCCAGCATTTT. Amino acid sequence: CAISDSDSPYYSNQPQHF.